This T cell receptor (beta chain) was sequenced for a study of blood T cell repertoires in COVID-19. Sequencing was performed with immunoSEQ multiplex PCR; in TCRdb, only in-frame clones are kept and a portion is missing. The repertoire includes more than 300,000 clones, roughly 86% of them detected once, and 1.8% sits in the top ten. The germline gives CDR1 LGHNA, CDR2 YNFKEQ. There are 13 residues in the CDR3. V lost 11 bases, J lost 6 bases, and 11 bases stayed unmatched. This TCR came from a woman under 40 with COVID-19, enrolled during active disease. Sequencing used peripheral blood. The chain uses TRBV4-2 and TRBJ2-3; 7 nucleotides match TRBD2. The CDR3 DNA reads as TGTGCCTCCCGGGGAGGGGCCCAGGATACGCAGTATTTT. Its protein product is CASRGGAQDTQYF.